Listed here is a single T cell receptor (beta chain). What it binds is not known. This sample was included in a study of cytomegalovirus exposure and HLA in healthy donors. General study results and limits: With high specificity and sensitivity, the classifier reportedly diagnosed cytomegalovirus status. Rarity characterized most TCR sequences, yet some public TCRs appeared in many donors. The authors listed approximately 160 TCR beta chains as cytomegalovirus-associated.

While the first cohort had around 700 subjects, the donors belonged to the separate validation cohort of 100 to 150 subjects. Some clones are missing from TCRdb's copy, which holds only in-frame ones; the method was immunoSEQ multiplex PCR. The data contain about 110,000 clones, 85% to 90% of them singletons. The V gene's germline CDR1 is GTSNPN and CDR2 SVGIG (reference sequence). The CDR3 spans 16 residues. V gave up 1 base and J gave up 1 base, with 14 bases separating them. The V call is TRBV30, the J call TRBJ1-5; tentatively, D is TRBD1 (6 bases). The sequenced sample was PBMCs. This TCR came from a woman in her late teens or twenties in good health and CMV-seronegative. The CDR3 spells CAWSAGWGRSNQPQHF. The DNA of the CDR3 is TGTGCCTGGAGTGCCGGGTGGGGGCGAAGCAATCAGCCCCAGCATTTT.